The clone carrying this T cell receptor (beta chain) turned up a few times. Its antigen is not known. The data are from a study of T cell repertoires in cytomegalovirus infection. Across the study: CMV infection plus the matching HLA type was flagged by public TCR beta signatures. Study observations and caveats: Dominating the ex vivo response were TCR beta clonotypes that were CMV-specific and HLA-C-restricted.

Germline trimming cut 4 bases from V and 7 bases from J; bases unmatched to any gene: 5. The CDR3 runs to 13 residues. Germline V gene lookup returns CDR1 ENHRY and CDR2 SYGVKD. TCRdb passed the reads through MiXCR, listing each CDR3 protein once. This table has under 200,000 distinct CDR3 sequences, less than 9.5% appearing once. This sequence originates from a human donor in good health (CMV status not recorded). Some clones in this sample may be carry-over from other donors' samples. Sequencing was performed on PBMCs. The chain uses TRBV10-3 and TRBJ1-2; 8 bases agree with TRBD1. CDR3 sequence: CAISGNTGGGYTF. In nucleotides, the CDR3 is TGTGCCATCAGTGGGAACACAGGGGGTGGCTACACCTTC.